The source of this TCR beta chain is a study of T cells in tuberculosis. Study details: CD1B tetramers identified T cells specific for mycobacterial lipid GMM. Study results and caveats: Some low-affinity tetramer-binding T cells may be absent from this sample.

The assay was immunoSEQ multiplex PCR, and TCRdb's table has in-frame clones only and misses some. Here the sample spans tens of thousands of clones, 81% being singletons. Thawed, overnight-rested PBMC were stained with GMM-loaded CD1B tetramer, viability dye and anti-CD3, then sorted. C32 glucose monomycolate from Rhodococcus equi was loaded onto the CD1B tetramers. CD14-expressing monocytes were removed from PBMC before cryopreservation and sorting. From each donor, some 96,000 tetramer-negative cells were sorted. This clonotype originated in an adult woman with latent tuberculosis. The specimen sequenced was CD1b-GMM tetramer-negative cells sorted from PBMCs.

CDR3 sequence reads: CASSLSGLGNQPQHF. DNA of the CDR3: TGTGCCAGCAGCTTGTCAGGTTTAGGCAATCAGCCCCAGCATTTT. The gene calls are TRBV5-6 and TRBJ1-5; no clear D gene. CDR1 and CDR2 from the germline V gene are SGHDT and YYEEEE. This CDR3 has 15 residues. V lost 1 base and J 2 bases, leaving 10 bases between the germline ends.